The entry that follows covers one T cell receptor beta chain sequence. Its antigen is not identified. The data derive from a study of T cell responses to AZD1222 COVID-19 vaccine. The germline CDR1 and CDR2 sequences are MRHNA and SNTAGT. Trimming took 3 bases from V and 8 from J; bases not matched to a gene: 4. The CDR3 totals 14 residues. Generated by immunoSEQ multiplex PCR, the TCRdb table keeps only in-frame clones and is missing some. This sample carries some 92,000 clones, 91% of them seen once, and the ten largest clones take around 8%. General study points: Among vaccine-associated CD4 TCRs, coverage spanned spike, with dominance at 160-218 and 743-854. Possibly, clonal diversity was underestimated; donors were largely white British and included more females. Recipients of two AZD1222 doses showed rising Spike-specific TCR breadth and depth. As reported, nearly half of all spike-specific TCRs target variant regions that are unmutated.

The rearrangement joins TRBV6-4 to TRBJ2-1; the match to TRBD2 covers 10 bases. This clonotype was obtained from an adult in good health. Sequenced material: peripheral blood, taken on day 0 of AZD1222 vaccination. The DNA for the CDR3 is TGTGCCAGCAGTGAAGGACTAGCGGCCGATGAGCAGTTCTTC. It is translated as CASSEGLAADEQFF.